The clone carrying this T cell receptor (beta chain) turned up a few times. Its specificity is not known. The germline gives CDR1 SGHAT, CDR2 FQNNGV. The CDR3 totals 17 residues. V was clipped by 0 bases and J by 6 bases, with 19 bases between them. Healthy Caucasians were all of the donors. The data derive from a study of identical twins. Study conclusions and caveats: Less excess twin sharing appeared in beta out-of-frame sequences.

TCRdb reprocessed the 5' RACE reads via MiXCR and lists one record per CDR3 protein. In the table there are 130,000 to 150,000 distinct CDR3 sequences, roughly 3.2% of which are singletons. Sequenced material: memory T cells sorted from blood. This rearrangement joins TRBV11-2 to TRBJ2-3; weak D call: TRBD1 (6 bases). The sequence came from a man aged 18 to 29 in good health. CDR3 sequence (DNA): TGTGCCAGCAGCTTAGAACTCGGGACAAGGGAATTGGATACGCAGTATTTT. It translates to CASSLELGTRELDTQYF.